The 5 T cell receptor beta chains listed next were all sequenced from one sample in a study of control samples from healthy donors and cancer patients. Clones were sequenced by immunoSEQ multiplex PCR, and TCRdb holds only the in-frame ones, with some missing. Of about 85,000 clones listed, approximately 89% are singletons. Input material: blood. The source of these receptors is a man aged 45-65 years in good health.

The rearrangement uses TRBV10-3 and TRBJ2-2; D is possibly TRBD2 (6 bases). V lost 8 bases, J lost 1 base, and 11 bases lay in between. Germline CDR1 ENHRY, CDR2 SYGVKD. This CDR3 has 14 residues. The CDR3 sequence is CAIGNSGNTGELFF. In nucleotides, the CDR3 is TGTGCCATCGGGAATAGCGGGAACACCGGGGAGCTGTTTTTT.

The chain carries TRBV3-1 (or the pseudogene TRBV3-2) and TRBJ2-1, with unresolved D. This CDR3 has 14 amino acids. Trimming pared 2 bases from V and 7 bases from J, leaving 12 bases between. Germline V lookup: CDR1 LGHDT, CDR2 YNNKEL (reference sequence). CDR3 DNA: TGTGCCAGCAGCCAAATTCGGCGGCAGAATGAGCAGTTCTTC. Protein product: CASSQIRRQNEQFF.

This clone was picked up one time. This chain links TRBV18 with TRBJ1-3; possible D gene TRBD1, 5 bases. V was trimmed by 3 bases and J by 0 bases, leaving 12 bases between them. The CDR3 is made up of 16 amino acids. Germline V gene sequence: CDR1 KGHSH, CDR2 LQKENI. The CDR3 region has the DNA TGTGCCAGCTCACCCCCGGGGCTTCGCTCTGGAAACACCATATATTTT. It specifies CASSPPGLRSGNTIYF. Full variable domain (missing parts from reference TRBV18 and TRBJ1-3): NAGVMQNPRHLVRRRGQEARLRCSPMKGHSHVYWYRQLPEEGLKFMVYLQKENIIDESGMPKERFSAEFPKEGPSILRIQQVVRGDSAAYFCASSPPGLRSGNTIYFGEGSWLTVV.

The chain recombines TRBV7-9 with TRBJ1-6; 10 positions agree with TRBD1. The CDR3 length is 16 residues. The junction had 10 bases not matched to a gene; V was cut back by 5 bases and J by 9 bases. Germline lookup yields CDR1 SEHNR and CDR2 FQNEAQ (reference sequence). The CDR3 here is CASSLAPGTGVSPLHF. The CDR3 bases are TGTGCCAGCAGCCTCGCCCCCGGGACAGGGGTTTCACCCCTCCACTTT.

This clone was recorded once. The chain couples TRBV27 to TRBJ2-2; TRBD2 agrees at 7 bases. The germline V gene has CDR1 MNHEY and CDR2 SMNVEV (reference sequence). The CDR3 runs 15 residues. The V gene end was trimmed by 6 bases and the J gene end by 0 bases; junction bases not matched to a gene: 4. DNA for the CDR3: TGTGCCAGCAGCCTCCTAGCGGCGAACACCGGGGAGCTGTTTTTT. Amino acids: CASSLLAANTGELFF.